The TCR beta chain described here comes from a study of shared clonotypes between healthy human individuals. Terminally differentiated effector memory CD45RA+ cells were left out of the naive CD8 fraction, which was CD45RO-negative and positively selected for CCR7. Splitting of each subset's genomic DNA was done evenly across several immunoSEQ plates. Generated by immunoSEQ multiplex PCR, the TCRdb table keeps only in-frame clones and is missing some. The sample has hundreds of thousands of clones, approximately 96% seen once. After removal of 4 bases from V and 7 bases from J, the junction contained 12 bases not matched to a gene. The CDR3 contains 15 residues. Per the germline V gene, CDR1 is SNHLY and CDR2 is FYNNEI.

The clonotype was recovered from a woman in her twenties or thirties in good health. Source material: naive CD8+ T cells sorted from blood. The rearrangement links TRBV2 to TRBJ2-7; TRBD2 matches 8 bases. The CDR3 region is CASSGPGTSNWEQYF. The CDR3 DNA is TGTGCCAGCAGTGGCCCCGGGACTAGTAATTGGGAGCAGTACTTC.